This T cell receptor (beta chain) was profiled in a study of T cell responses to AZD1222 COVID-19 vaccine. General study points: In a largely white British group with more females than males, clonal diversity was possibly underestimated. Repertoires were obtained solely post-peak T cell response.

Analysis merged second doses at about 4 or about 12 weeks. The protocol was immunoSEQ multiplex PCR, while the TCRdb copy is restricted to in-frame clones and leaves out a portion. The repertoire holds about 75,000 clones, 80% to 90% seen once, with around 19% in the top ten. A word on this clone: The antigen remains undetermined.

V dropped 3 bases and J dropped 3 bases, with 12 bases sitting between them. The CDR3 has 14 amino acids. Germline CDR1 reads SGHVS; CDR2 reads FQNEAQ. The source material was peripheral blood, sampled 28 days after the second AZD1222 dose. The TCR originated in an adult who received the AZD1222 COVID-19 vaccine. This chain links TRBV7-8 with TRBJ2-7; D is undetermined. CDR3 protein: CASSLRGLNYEQYF. CDR3 in DNA: TGTGCCAGCAGCTTGAGAGGATTAAACTACGAGCAGTACTTC.